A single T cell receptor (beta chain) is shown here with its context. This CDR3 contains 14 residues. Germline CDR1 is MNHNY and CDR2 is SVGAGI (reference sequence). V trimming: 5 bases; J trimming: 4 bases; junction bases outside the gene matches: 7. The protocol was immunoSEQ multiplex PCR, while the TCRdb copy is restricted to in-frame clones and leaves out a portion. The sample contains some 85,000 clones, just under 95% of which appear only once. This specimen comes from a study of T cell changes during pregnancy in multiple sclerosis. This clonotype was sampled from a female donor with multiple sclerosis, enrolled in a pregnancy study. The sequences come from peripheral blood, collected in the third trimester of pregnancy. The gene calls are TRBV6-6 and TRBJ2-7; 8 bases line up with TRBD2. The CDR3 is CASSRERERYEQYF. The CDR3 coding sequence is TGTGCCAGCAGTCGCGAGCGGGAGAGGTACGAGCAGTACTTC.